One sample yielded the 25 T cell receptor beta chains listed below, sequenced in a study of CD8 T cells in Susac syndrome. RNA was extracted with the RNeasy kit, and a quantity of 0.5 to 1 ug was reverse transcribed using random hexamers. TCRdb re-called the immunoSEQ multiplex PCR reads with MiXCR, one entry per CDR3 protein. Among some 77,000 distinct CDR3 sequences, around 93% were seen once, and the ten largest hold roughly 0.15%. The specimen was CD4+ T cells from PBMCs. Receptors were obtained from a human donor with Susac syndrome.

V gene TRBV5-1 combines with J gene TRBJ2-7; possibly TRBD1 or TRBD2 for D (5 bases each). The CDR3 length is 15 residues. The V gene's germline CDR1 is SGHRS and CDR2 YFSETQ. V shed 4 bases and J shed 7 bases, with 21 bases lying between them. The CDR3 DNA follows: TGCGCCAGCAGCCCGGACTTCTGGGGCTCGGGTGAGCAGTACTTC. It translates to CASSPDFWGSGEQYF.

The chain carries TRBV7-9 and TRBJ2-7; D call uncertain. Germline-derived CDR1 and CDR2 are SEHNR and FQNEAQ (reference sequence). Trimming left V 5 bases short and J 2 bases short, with 19 bases between. The CDR3 spans 16 residues. CDR3 sequence: CASSLPLQPEPYEQYF. CDR3 coding DNA: TGTGCCAGCAGCCTGCCCCTACAACCCGAACCCTACGAGCAGTACTTC. Based on the CDR3 plus reference TRBV7-9 and TRBJ2-7, the full variable domain is DTGVSQNPRHKITKRGQNVTFRCDPISEHNRLYWYRQTLGQGPEFLTYFQNEAQLEKSRLLSDRFSAERPKGSFSTLEIQRTEQGDSAMYLCASSLPLQPEPYEQYFGPGTRLTVT.

The sample holds one count of this clonotype. As DNA, the CDR3 is TGTGCCAGCTCACCACTTGATAACCCGAACACTGAAGCTTTCTTT. Protein product: CASSPLDNPNTEAFF. The chain links TRBV18 to TRBJ1-1; D is unresolved. The CDR3 totals 15 residues. Germline CDR1 KGHSH, CDR2 LQKENI. The V and J ends lost 1 base and 1 base respectively, with 10 bases between them.

The rearrangement uses TRBV29-1 and TRBJ1-1; weak D call: TRBD1 (5 bases). The germline V gene encodes CDR1 SQVTM and CDR2 ANQGSEA. The CDR3 extends over 12 amino acids. Trimming removed 4 bases from V and 1 base from J, with 7 bases in between. This CDR3 is CSVAQGNTEAFF. CDR3 DNA sequence: TGCAGCGTTGCCCAGGGGAACACTGAAGCTTTCTTT. Full variable domain (missing parts from reference TRBV29-1 and TRBJ1-1): SAVISQKPSRDICQRGTSLTIQCQVDSQVTMMFWYRQQPGQSLTLIATANQGSEATYESGFVIDKFPISRPNLTFSTLTVSNMSPEDSSIYLCSVAQGNTEAFFGQGTRLTVV.

This chain joins TRBV7-9 and TRBJ2-2, with unresolved D. The CDR3 spans 15 residues. In germline, CDR1 is SEHNR, CDR2 FQNEAQ (reference sequence). V lost 2 bases to trimming and J lost 6 bases, with 13 bases between them. As DNA, the CDR3 is TGTGCCAGCAGCTTAATGCGGTTGGAGTCCGGGGAGCTGTTTTTT. Protein sequence: CASSLMRLESGELFF. Supplemented by reference TRBV7-9 and TRBJ2-2, the full variable domain reads DTGVSQNPRHKITKRGQNVTFRCDPISEHNRLYWYRQTLGQGPEFLTYFQNEAQLEKSRLLSDRFSAERPKGSFSTLEIQRTEQGDSAMYLCASSLMRLESGELFFGEGSRLTVL.

The J gene is TRBJ2-2, the V gene TRBV19; D could derive from TRBD1 or TRBD2 (6 bases each). V lost 2 bases and J lost 5, with 18 bases in between. Looked up from germline, CDR1 is LNHDA and CDR2 is SQIVND (reference sequence). This CDR3 has 17 residues. The CDR3 here is CASSIPGGGGPTGELFF. DNA of the CDR3: TGTGCCAGTAGTATACCTGGTGGAGGGGGGCCGACCGGGGAGCTGTTTTTT.

This clonotype occurred once. This chain links TRBV11-2 with TRBJ1-1, with TRBD1 as a possible D gene (5 bases). V was cut by 6 bases and J by 3 bases, with 17 bases left in between. Germline V gene lookup returns CDR1 SGHAT and CDR2 FQNNGV. The CDR3 sequence is 15 residues long. CDR3 loop: CASSIRSRGDTEAFF. As DNA, the CDR3 is TGTGCCAGCAGTATTAGATCGAGGGGAGACACTGAAGCTTTCTTT.

CDR3 sequence: CASSSRGPYEKLFF. The CDR3 DNA reads TGTGCCAGCAGCTCCCGCGGCCCTTATGAAAAACTGTTTTTT. This chain connects TRBV3-1 to TRBJ1-4; D gene uncertain. Germline V gene data show CDR1 as LGHDT and CDR2 as YNNKEL (reference sequence). The CDR3 loop spans 14 amino acids. V was trimmed by 5 bases and J by 6 bases, leaving 13 bases between them. Combining the CDR3 with reference TRBV3-1 and TRBJ1-4 gives the whole variable domain DTAVSQTPKYLVTQMGNDKSIKCEQNLGHDTMYWYKQDSKKFLKIMFSYNNKELIINETVPNRFSPKSPDKAHLNLHINSLELGDSAVYFCASSSRGPYEKLFFGSGTQLSVL.

This clonotype was found once. The chain has TRBV29-1 and TRBJ2-5; D might be TRBD1 (6 bases). Germline values: CDR1 SQVTM, CDR2 ANQGSEA. Between the trimmed V and J ends, which lost 6 bases and 2 bases, there was a span of 10 bases. This CDR3 comprises 12 residues. The CDR3: CSVSGQQETQYF. CDR3 coding DNA: TGCAGCGTATCCGGACAGCAAGAGACCCAGTACTTC.

This clonotype was seen just once. The chain joins TRBV18 to TRBJ1-2, with 7 bases fitting TRBD1. The CDR3 loop spans 15 amino acids. CDR1 KGHSH and CDR2 LQKENI come from the germline V gene. With V trimmed by 1 base and J by 6 bases, 8 bases remained unmatched. In nucleotides, the CDR3 is TGTGCCAGCTCACCACAGGAGGGGGCGGGAGATGGCTACACCTTC. Amino acid sequence: CASSPQEGAGDGYTF.

J is TRBJ2-5 and V is TRBV5-1; TRBD1 aligns across 9 bases. The CDR3 is 15 amino acids. Germline assignment: CDR1 SGHRS and CDR2 YFSETQ. V lost 3 bases and J lost 1; bases outside the gene matches: 4. CDR3 nucleotide sequence: TGCGCCAGCAGCTCCGGGACAGGGTCCCAAGAGACCCAGTACTTC. Translation: CASSSGTGSQETQYF.

The genes are TRBV2 and TRBJ1-1, with unresolved D. This CDR3 has 13 residues. Germline loops: CDR1 SNHLY, CDR2 FYNNEI. Trimming removed 8 bases from V and 0 bases from J, with 10 bases in between. CDR3 in DNA: TGTGCCAGCTCAACAGCTATGAACACTGAAGCTTTCTTT. Its translation is CASSTAMNTEAFF.

V is TRBV28 and J is TRBJ2-1; 12 bases are shared with TRBD2. The junction had 6 bases not matched to a gene; V was cut back by 7 bases and J by 5 bases. Germline CDR1 reads MDHEN; CDR2 reads SYDVKM. The CDR3 sequence is 15 residues long. The CDR3 reads CASKGPSGGDNEQFF. CDR3 DNA: TGTGCCAGCAAGGGACCTAGCGGGGGGGACAATGAGCAGTTCTTC. Filled out from reference TRBV28 and TRBJ2-1, the complete variable domain reads DVKVTQSSRYLVKRTGEKVFLECVQDMDHENMFWYRQDPGLGLRLIYFSYDVKMKEKGDIPEGYSVSREKKERFSLILESASTNQTSMYLCASKGPSGGDNEQFFGPGTRLTVL.

V is TRBV6-2 or TRBV6-3 and J is TRBJ1-2; the match to TRBD1 covers 7 bases. Germline-derived CDR1 and CDR2 are MNHEY and SVGEGT. V shed 6 bases and J 5 bases; nucleotides not matched to a gene: 6. This CDR3 is 13 amino acids long. DNA of the CDR3: TGTGCCAGCAGCCAGGACAGGATTTATGGCTACACCTTC. This encodes CASSQDRIYGYTF.

This sequence joins TRBV7-2 and TRBJ2-3; no clear D. Trimming pared 3 bases from V and 4 bases from J, leaving 14 bases between. The germline gives CDR1 SGHTA, CDR2 FQGNSA. The CDR3 length is 15 residues. The CDR3 DNA sequence: TGTGCCAGCAGCTTGGGTACACCGGTAGCAGATACGCAGTATTTT. It is translated as CASSLGTPVADTQYF.

The chain recombines TRBV5-1 with TRBJ2-7, with a weak D call TRBD2 (5 bases). The germline V gene encodes CDR1 SGHRS and CDR2 YFSETQ. The CDR3 sequence is 16 residues long. V shed 1 base and J shed 0 bases, with 14 bases lying between them. The CDR3 here is CASSLTLGGSSYEQYF. In DNA form, the CDR3 reads TGCGCCAGCAGCTTGACCCTGGGTGGGAGCTCCTACGAGCAGTACTTC.

This clonotype came up once. The gene calls are TRBV6-6 and TRBJ2-3, with D uncertain. V lost 2 bases and J lost 2, with 11 bases in between. This CDR3 spans 15 amino acids. Germline CDR1 and CDR2: MNHNY and SVGAGI (reference sequence). CDR3 sequence (DNA): TGTGCCAGCAGTTACGGCGCGGAGCACACAGATACGCAGTATTTT. Its translation is CASSYGAEHTDTQYF.

This chain joins TRBV27 and TRBJ1-2, with a possible D match to TRBD1 (6 bases). V was cut by 9 bases and J by 4 bases, with 21 bases left in between. Germline lookup yields CDR1 MNHEY and CDR2 SMNVEV (reference sequence). CDR3 length equals 15 residues. The CDR3 region is CASRLQGRSPYGYTF. CDR3 nucleotide sequence: TGTGCCAGTAGACTACAGGGCCGATCCCCCTATGGCTACACCTTC.

The chain carries TRBV20-1 and TRBJ1-1; TRBD1 might be the D (5 bases). The CDR3 totals 12 residues. Trimming removed 8 bases from V and 7 bases from J, with 17 bases in between. The germline gives CDR1 DFQATT, CDR2 SNEGSKA (reference sequence). CDR3 coding DNA: TGCAGTACCGGGCCCTGGGACGGTGAAGCTTTCTTT. It yields the protein CSTGPWDGEAFF.

As DNA, the CDR3 is TGTGCCAGCAGTCCGCCGGGACAGGGGAATTCCATATATTTT. It translates to CASSPPGQGNSIYF. The chain is built from TRBV28 and TRBJ1-3; TRBD1 matches 10 bases. J was trimmed by 11 bases and V by 5 bases; bases with no gene match: 9. The germline gives CDR1 MDHEN, CDR2 SYDVKM. There are 14 residues in the CDR3.

The chain recombines TRBV25-1 with TRBJ1-1; D call uncertain. Germline V gene sequence: CDR1 MGHDK, CDR2 SYGVNS. Trimming removed 5 bases at V and 10 bases at J, with 14 bases between. This CDR3 contains 12 residues. The CDR3 spells CASSSIAVSAFF. The CDR3 region has the DNA TGTGCCAGCAGTTCAATAGCGGTTTCAGCTTTCTTT.

This clonotype showed up just once. The chain is built from TRBV7-2 and TRBJ2-7; D is unresolved. There are 14 residues in the CDR3. CDR1 and CDR2 from the germline V gene are SGHTA and FQGNSA. The V and J ends lost 1 base and 3 bases respectively, with 10 bases between them. The CDR3 sequence is CASSLVTQSYEQYF. DNA for the CDR3: TGTGCCAGCAGCTTAGTCACACAGAGCTACGAGCAGTACTTC.

The rearrangement joins TRBV6-2 or TRBV6-3 to TRBJ2-5; TRBD1 or TRBD2 may be the D gene (5 bases each). Trimming left V 7 bases short and J 10 bases short, with 25 bases between. Germline values: CDR1 MNHEY, CDR2 SVGEGT. There are 15 residues in the CDR3. CDR3 coding DNA: TGTGCCAGCACTCCACCGGGACCCGCAGGGAGACGCCAGTACTTC. The encoded protein is CASTPPGPAGRRQYF.

The V and J genes are TRBV7-2 and TRBJ2-5; D remains ambiguous. Germline V gene data show CDR1 as SGHTA and CDR2 as FQGNSA. The ends were cut back, 2 bases at V and 1 base at J, with 11 bases in the middle. This CDR3 comprises 15 residues. Written as DNA, the CDR3 is TGTGCCAGCAGCTTAAAGATAAACAGCCAAGAGACCCAGTACTTC. Its protein is CASSLKINSQETQYF. The variable domain in full, with the rest retrieved from reference TRBV7-2 and TRBJ2-5, is GAGVSQSPSNKVTEKGKDVELRCDPISGHTALYWYRQSLGQGLEFLIYFQGNSAPDKSGLPSDRFSAERTGGSVSTLTIQRTQQEDSAVYLCASSLKINSQETQYFGPGTRLLVL.

The V gene is TRBV5-8, the J gene TRBJ1-2; D unclear. CDR3 size: 11 residues. Deletions cut 1 base from V and 9 bases from J, with 7 bases between. CDR1 SGHTS and CDR2 YDEGEE come from the germline V gene. The CDR3 sequence: CASSLNTRYTF. In DNA, the CDR3 is TGTGCCAGCAGCTTGAACACCCGCTACACCTTC.